The 12 T cell receptor beta chains reported below all come from one sample, sequenced in a study of naive and memory T cell subsets. Study conclusions and caveats: Naive repertoires, especially CD8, held a few larger clonotypes, possibly memory cells re-expressing CD45RA.

Their antigens are not known. Both TRBC1 and TRBC2 were covered by a beta constant-region primer of two equimolar oligonucleotides. Nested alpha and beta constant-region primers with the SP2 primer drove four PCR rounds on ligated cDNA. TCRdb re-analysed the UMI-ligation and nested PCR reads in MiXCR, keeping a single row per CDR3 protein. The table lists over 110,000 distinct CDR3 sequences, 15% to 25% of them singletons. Sequenced: naive CD8+ T cells from blood. These receptors were obtained from a human donor in good health.

This chain uses TRBV30 with TRBJ2-7; either TRBD1 or TRBD2 may fit D (7 bases each). CDR3 size: 13 residues. V shed 3 bases and J shed 4 bases, with 13 bases lying between them. Germline loops: CDR1 GTSNPN, CDR2 SVGIG (reference sequence). The DNA for the CDR3 is TGTGCCTGGAGCCCAGGGGGGGCGTACGAGCAGTACTTC. It is translated as CAWSPGGAYEQYF. Drawing the rest from reference TRBV30 and TRBJ2-7, the complete variable domain is SQTIHQWPATLVQPVGSPLSLECTVEGTSNPNLYWYRQAAGRGLQLLFYSVGIGQISSEVPQNLSASRPQDRQFILSSKKLLLSDSGFYLCAWSPGGAYEQYFGPGTRLTVT.

This clonotype was seen only a few times. The CDR3 reads CASSKALKGGIKETQYF. The CDR3 DNA reads TGTGCCAGCAGCAAAGCCCTAAAGGGGGGAATAAAGGAGACCCAGTACTTC. The chain joins TRBV21-1 to TRBJ2-5; the table calls TRBD1, which could not be checked here. TRBV21-1 is noted as a pseudogene. The CDR3 totals 17 residues.

The CDR3 coding sequence is TGTGCCAGCAGCGCCACCGGGGGGGACCAAGAGACCCAGTACTTC. It encodes CASSATGGDQETQYF. The V gene is TRBV9, the J gene TRBJ2-5; 8 bases line up with TRBD2. From germline, CDR1 is SGDLS and CDR2 YYNGEE. The CDR3 is 15 residues long. After removal of 3 bases from V and 0 bases from J, the junction contained 4 bases not matched to a gene.

The chain uses TRBV5-4 and TRBJ1-1; D unresolved. The CDR3 runs to 14 residues. The V and J ends lost 4 bases and 6 bases respectively, with 16 bases between them. CDR1 is SGHNT and CDR2 is YYREEE in the germline V gene (reference sequence). CDR3 coding DNA: TGTGCCAGCAGCGTAGCCGACATGCAACCTGAAGCTTTCTTT. As protein: CASSVADMQPEAFF.

The chain is built from TRBV25-1 and TRBJ2-2; D not resolved. The V end lost 3 bases, the J end lost 4 bases, and 12 bases lay between the germline ends. CDR1 is MGHDK, CDR2 SYGVNS, per germline. This CDR3 is 15 amino acids long. The chain's CDR3 is CASSEPARTTGELFF. In DNA, the CDR3 is TGTGCCAGCAGTGAGCCAGCCCGAACCACCGGGGAGCTGTTTTTT.

There are a few counts of this clonotype. The chain is built from TRBV18 and TRBJ2-3; D is undetermined. The V gene's germline CDR1 is KGHSH and CDR2 LQKENI. CDR3 size: 13 residues. Trimming left V 0 bases short and J 6 bases short, with 7 bases between. This CDR3 reads CASSPPSPDTQYF. For the CDR3, the DNA is TGTGCCAGCTCACCACCCAGCCCTGATACGCAGTATTTT.

The V gene is TRBV2, the J gene TRBJ2-1; D perhaps matches TRBD1 (5 bases). Germline V CDR1 and CDR2: SNHLY, FYNNEI. The CDR3 is 17 residues long. V was shortened by 2 bases and J by 3 bases, with 17 bases between the two germline ends. This CDR3 reads CASSELSGRAIYNEQFF. CDR3 bases: TGTGCCAGCAGTGAACTCTCTGGCAGGGCCATCTACAATGAGCAGTTCTTC.

The rearrangement links TRBV6-5 to TRBJ2-7; D is uncertain. The CDR3 contains 13 residues. In germline, CDR1 is MNHEY, CDR2 SVGAGI. Between the trimmed V and J ends, which lost 4 bases and 5 bases, there was a span of 12 bases. The CDR3 bases are TGTGCCAGCAGTTTGGGAAATCCGGACGAGCAGTACTTC. Encoded protein: CASSLGNPDEQYF.

V gene TRBV28 combines with J gene TRBJ1-5; 7 bases are a match to TRBD1. In germline, CDR1 is MDHEN, CDR2 SYDVKM. After removal of 3 bases from V and 0 bases from J, the junction contained 8 bases not matched to a gene. The length of the CDR3 is 17 residues. The DNA of the CDR3 is TGTGCCAGCAGTTTGACAGGGAATACCGATAGCAATCAGCCCCAGCATTTT. Amino acids: CASSLTGNTDSNQPQHF.

The V gene is TRBV6-2 or TRBV6-3, the J gene TRBJ2-7, with a weak D call TRBD2 (5 bases). The V gene's germline CDR1 is MNHEY and CDR2 SVGEGT. The V end was cut by 2 bases, the J end by 7 bases, with 15 bases between. There are 14 residues in the CDR3. In DNA, the CDR3 is TGTGCCAGCAGTTACCCCGCGGAGGCCCTGGAGCAGTACTTC. Amino acid sequence: CASSYPAEALEQYF.

This rearrangement joins TRBV5-6 to TRBJ1-1, with D uncertain. The CDR3 spans 12 residues. V dropped 3 bases and J dropped 5 bases, with 8 bases sitting between them. Germline V lookup: CDR1 SGHDT, CDR2 YYEEEE. In DNA form, the CDR3 reads TGTGCCAGCAGCTCCGATTGGACTGAAGCTTTCTTT. Translation: CASSSDWTEAFF.

The rearrangement joins TRBV6-5 to TRBJ2-5; a possible D gene is TRBD2 (6 bases). This CDR3 is built from 13 residues. The germline gives CDR1 MNHEY, CDR2 SVGAGI. V lost 7 bases and J 3 bases, leaving 12 bases between the germline ends. The CDR3 loop is CASIGWREETQYF. The CDR3 DNA reads TGTGCCAGCATAGGATGGAGGGAAGAGACCCAGTACTTC.